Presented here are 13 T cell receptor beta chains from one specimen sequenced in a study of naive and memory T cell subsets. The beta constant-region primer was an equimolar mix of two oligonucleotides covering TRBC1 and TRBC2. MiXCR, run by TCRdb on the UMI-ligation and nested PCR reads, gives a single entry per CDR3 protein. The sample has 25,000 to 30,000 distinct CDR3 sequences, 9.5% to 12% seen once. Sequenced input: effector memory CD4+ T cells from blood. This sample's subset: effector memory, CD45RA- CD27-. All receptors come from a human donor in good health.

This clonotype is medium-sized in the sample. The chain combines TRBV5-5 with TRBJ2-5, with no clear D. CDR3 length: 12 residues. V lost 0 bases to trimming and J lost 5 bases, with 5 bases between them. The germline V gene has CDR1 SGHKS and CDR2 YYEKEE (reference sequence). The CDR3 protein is CASSLESETQYF. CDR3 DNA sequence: TGTGCCAGCAGCTTGGAGTCGGAGACCCAGTACTTC.

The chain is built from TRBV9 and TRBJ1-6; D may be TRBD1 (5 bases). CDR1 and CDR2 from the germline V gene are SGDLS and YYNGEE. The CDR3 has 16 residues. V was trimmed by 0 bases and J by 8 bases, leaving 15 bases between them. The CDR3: CASSVGAGQSYSPLHF. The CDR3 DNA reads TGTGCCAGCAGCGTAGGGGCAGGGCAGTCTTATTCACCCCTCCACTTT.

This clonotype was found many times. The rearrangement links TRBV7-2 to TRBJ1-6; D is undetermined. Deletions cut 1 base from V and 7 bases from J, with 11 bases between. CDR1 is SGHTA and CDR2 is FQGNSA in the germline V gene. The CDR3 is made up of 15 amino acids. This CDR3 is CASSLVTRTNSPLHF. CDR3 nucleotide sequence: TGTGCCAGCAGCTTAGTCACGCGGACCAATTCACCCCTCCACTTT.

CDR3 DNA: TGCAGTGGGATGGCTGGAAACACCATATATTTT. Its translation: CSGMAGNTIYF. J is TRBJ1-3 and V is TRBV20-1; no reliable D call. The germline V and J ends were trimmed by 7 bases and 2 bases, with 6 bases remaining between them. CDR3 length: 11 amino acids. Per germline, CDR1 DFQATT and CDR2 SNEGSKA (reference sequence).

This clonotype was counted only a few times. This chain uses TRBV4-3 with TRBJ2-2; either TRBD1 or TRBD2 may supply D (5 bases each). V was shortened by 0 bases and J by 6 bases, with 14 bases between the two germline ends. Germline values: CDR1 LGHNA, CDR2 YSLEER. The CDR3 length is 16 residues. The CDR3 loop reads CASSQDPGHGAGELFF. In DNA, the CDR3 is TGCGCCAGCAGCCAAGATCCGGGGCACGGGGCCGGGGAGCTGTTTTTT.

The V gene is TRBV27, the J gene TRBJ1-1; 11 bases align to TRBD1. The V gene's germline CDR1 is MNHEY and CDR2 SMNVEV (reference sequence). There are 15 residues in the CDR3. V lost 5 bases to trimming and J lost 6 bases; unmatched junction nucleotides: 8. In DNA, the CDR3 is TGTGCCAGCAGTGCGCCGGGACAGGGGGGCCCTGAAGCTTTCTTT. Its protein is CASSAPGQGGPEAFF.

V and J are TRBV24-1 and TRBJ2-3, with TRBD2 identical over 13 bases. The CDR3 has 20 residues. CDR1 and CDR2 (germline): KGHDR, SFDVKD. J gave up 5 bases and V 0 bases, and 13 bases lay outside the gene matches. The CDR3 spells CATSDLPGLAGARGRDTQYF. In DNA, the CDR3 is TGTGCCACCAGTGATTTGCCTGGACTAGCGGGAGCTCGCGGGAGAGATACGCAGTATTTT.

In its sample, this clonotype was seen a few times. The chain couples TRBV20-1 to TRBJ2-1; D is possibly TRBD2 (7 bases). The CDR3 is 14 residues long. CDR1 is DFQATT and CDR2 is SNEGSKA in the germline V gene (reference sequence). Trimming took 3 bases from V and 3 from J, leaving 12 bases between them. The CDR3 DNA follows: TGCAGTGCTAGGGGGGGGGGCAGCTACAATGAGCAGTTCTTC. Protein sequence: CSARGGGSYNEQFF.

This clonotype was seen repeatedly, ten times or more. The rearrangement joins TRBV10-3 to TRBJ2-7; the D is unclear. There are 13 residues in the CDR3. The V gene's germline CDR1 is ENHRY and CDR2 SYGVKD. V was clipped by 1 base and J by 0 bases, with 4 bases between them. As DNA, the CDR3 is TGTGCCATCAGTGAGTACAGCTCCTACGAGCAGTACTTC. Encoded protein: CAISEYSSYEQYF.

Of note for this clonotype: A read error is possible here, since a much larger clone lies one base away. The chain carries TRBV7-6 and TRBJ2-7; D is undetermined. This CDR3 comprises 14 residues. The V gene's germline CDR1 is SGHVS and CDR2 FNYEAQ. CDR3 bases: TGTGCCAACAGCTTAGGTCGCGTATCCTACGAGCAGTACTTC. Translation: CANSLGRVSYEQYF.

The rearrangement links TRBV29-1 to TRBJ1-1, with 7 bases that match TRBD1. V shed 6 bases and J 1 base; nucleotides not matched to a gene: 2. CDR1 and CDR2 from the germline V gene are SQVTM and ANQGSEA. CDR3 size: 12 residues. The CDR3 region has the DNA TGCAGCGTACGACAGGGGAACACTGAAGCTTTCTTT. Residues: CSVRQGNTEAFF. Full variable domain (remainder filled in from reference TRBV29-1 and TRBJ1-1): SAVISQKPSRDICQRGTSLTIQCQVDSQVTMMFWYRQQPGQSLTLIATANQGSEATYESGFVIDKFPISRPNLTFSTLTVSNMSPEDSSIYLCSVRQGNTEAFFGQGTRLTVV.

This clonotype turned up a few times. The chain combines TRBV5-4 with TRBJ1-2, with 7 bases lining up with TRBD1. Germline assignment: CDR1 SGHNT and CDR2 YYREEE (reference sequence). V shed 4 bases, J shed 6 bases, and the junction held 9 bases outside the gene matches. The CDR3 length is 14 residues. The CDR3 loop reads CASSQRQGRDGYTF. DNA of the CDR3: TGTGCCAGCAGCCAGAGACAGGGTAGGGATGGCTACACCTTC.

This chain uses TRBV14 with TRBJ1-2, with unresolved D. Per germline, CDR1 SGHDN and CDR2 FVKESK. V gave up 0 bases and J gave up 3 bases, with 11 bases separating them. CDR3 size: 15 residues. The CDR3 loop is CASSQDFSGHYGYTF. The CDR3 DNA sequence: TGTGCCAGCAGCCAAGATTTTTCAGGCCACTATGGCTACACCTTC. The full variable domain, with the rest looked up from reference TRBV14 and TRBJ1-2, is EAGVTQFPSHSVIEKGQTVTLRCDPISGHDNLYWYRRVMGKEIKFLLHFVKESKQDESGMPNNRFLAERTGGTYSTLKVQPAELEDSGVYFCASSQDFSGHYGYTFGSGTRLTVV.